Presented here are 23 T cell receptor beta chains from one specimen sequenced in a study of blood T cell repertoires in COVID-19. Using immunoSEQ multiplex PCR, the repertoire was profiled, and TCRdb retains in-frame clones only, with some absent. Of 120,000 to 150,000 clones listed, nearly 85% are singletons. The sequencing input was PBMCs or T cells enriched from blood (not recorded which). The receptors stem from a man aged 50 to 60 in a cohort exposed to, infected with or recovered from COVID-19 (not recorded which).

The gene calls are TRBV10-1 and TRBJ1-2; no firm D call. CDR3 size: 12 residues. V was shortened by 9 bases and J by 2 bases, with 10 bases between the two germline ends. From germline, CDR1 is WNHNN and CDR2 SYGVQD (reference sequence). CDR3 sequence: CARNRLNYGYTF. CDR3 bases: TGCGCCAGGAATCGACTGAACTATGGCTACACCTTC.

J is TRBJ2-5 and V is TRBV12-3 or TRBV12-4; D gene unclear. The CDR3 contains 9 residues. Written as DNA, the CDR3 is TGTGGAACGGGAGAGACCCAGTACTTC. This codes for CGTGETQYF.

For the CDR3, the DNA is TGTGCCAGCAGCCAAGTGGCCGGAAACACCATATATTTT. It translates to CASSQVAGNTIYF. The chain links TRBV3-1 (or the pseudogene TRBV3-2) to TRBJ1-3; D uncertain. The CDR3 consists of 13 residues. V was pared by 1 base and J by 4 bases, with 5 bases between. Germline values: CDR1 LGHDT, CDR2 YNNKEL (reference sequence).

The rearrangement joins TRBV11-2 to TRBJ2-3; maybe TRBD2 (5 bases). V lost 4 bases to trimming and J lost 3 bases, with 11 bases between them. The germline V gene encodes CDR1 SGHAT and CDR2 FQNNGV. This CDR3 region has 14 residues. The CDR3 loop is CASSSTGRTDTQYF. The CDR3, as DNA: TGTGCCAGCAGCTCAACGGGAAGAACAGATACGCAGTATTTT.

The CDR3 loop is CATSRDRGASTDTQYF. In nucleotides, the CDR3 is TGTGCCACCAGCAGAGATAGGGGTGCTAGCACAGATACGCAGTATTTT. The rearrangement links TRBV15 to TRBJ2-3, with D possibly matching TRBD1 (5 bases). Germline CDR1 LNHNV, CDR2 YYDKDF (reference sequence). V was pared by 0 bases and J by 0 bases, with 10 bases between. The CDR3 has 16 residues.

This clone has just one count. The chain links TRBV3-1 (or the pseudogene TRBV3-2) to TRBJ2-3; perhaps TRBD2 as D (6 bases). V lost 2 bases and J 2 bases, leaving 11 bases between the germline ends. CDR3 size: 15 residues. From germline, CDR1 is LGHDT and CDR2 YNNKEL (reference sequence). The CDR3 region is CASSQQSSATDTQYF. CDR3 nucleotide sequence: TGTGCCAGCAGCCAACAGTCTAGCGCCACAGATACGCAGTATTTT.

This clone has a single count. The chain carries TRBV24-1 and TRBJ1-5; the match to TRBD1 covers 8 bases. Germline V gives CDR1 KGHDR, CDR2 SFDVKD. The CDR3 sequence is 12 residues long. V lost 7 bases and J lost 6; bases outside the gene matches: 1. The CDR3 nucleotides are TGTGCCACCAGCAGGGGGCCTCAGCCCCAGCATTTT. It codes for CATSRGPQPQHF.

This chain uses TRBV11-3 with TRBJ1-1; D call uncertain. The germline gives CDR1 SGHNT, CDR2 YENEEA. Trimming removed 5 bases at V and 4 bases at J, with 8 bases between. The CDR3 length is 12 residues. The chain's CDR3 is CASSPEGTEAFF. In DNA form, the CDR3 reads TGTGCCAGCAGCCCGGAGGGCACTGAAGCTTTCTTT.

The chain couples TRBV5-1 to TRBJ2-1; 7 positions agree with TRBD1. The CDR3 contains 14 residues. The V gene's germline CDR1 is SGHRS and CDR2 YFSETQ. The V segment lost 3 bases and the J segment 3 bases; nucleotides outside the gene matches: 3. Written as DNA, the CDR3 is TGCGCCAGCAGCTCGGGACAGCTCTACAATGAGCAGTTCTTC. Its protein product is CASSSGQLYNEQFF. Complete variable domain (other parts from reference TRBV5-1 and TRBJ2-1): KAGVTQTPRYLIKTRGQQVTLSCSPISGHRSVSWYQQTPGQGLQFLFEYFSETQRNKGNFPGRFSGRQFSNSRSEMNVSTLELGDSALYLCASSSGQLYNEQFFGPGTRLTVL.

The rearrangement links TRBV2 to TRBJ2-5, with 7 bases matching TRBD2. CDR1 and CDR2 from the germline V gene are SNHLY and FYNNEI. The CDR3 totals 17 residues. Unmatched junction bases numbered 11, after V lost 3 bases and J lost 1 base. In DNA form, the CDR3 reads TGTGCCAGCAGTGACGGGGTAGCGTGGGAGGGCCAAGAGACCCAGTACTTC. Translation gives CASSDGVAWEGQETQYF.

The J gene is TRBJ2-1, the V gene TRBV7-2, with 8 bases identical to TRBD2. With V trimmed by 1 base and J by 7 bases, 6 bases remained unmatched. The CDR3 is 15 residues long. CDR1 is SGHTA, CDR2 FQGNSA, per germline. In nucleotides, the CDR3 is TGTGCCAGCAGCTTAGTTGCGGGGGGAGGGAATGAGCAGTTCTTC. This gives the protein CASSLVAGGGNEQFF.

The chain recombines TRBV3-1 (or the pseudogene TRBV3-2) with TRBJ1-1; 8 bases are shared with TRBD1. This CDR3 is built from 16 residues. The J segment lost 0 bases and the V segment lost 4 bases, leaving 7 bases of the junction unmatched. CDR1 LGHDT and CDR2 YNNKEL come from the germline V gene (reference sequence). The CDR3 DNA follows: TGTGCCAGCAGCCCGCGACAGGGGCACATGAACACTGAAGCTTTCTTT. It specifies CASSPRQGHMNTEAFF.

This clone has more than one count but fewer than ten. The chain links TRBV30 to TRBJ1-5; TRBD1 is a possible D gene (5 bases). The CDR3 is 13 amino acids. Trimming left V 4 bases short and J 7 bases short, with 14 bases between. Germline V gene lookup returns CDR1 GTSNPN and CDR2 SVGIG (reference sequence). CDR3 sequence (DNA): TGTGCCTGGAATCGAGGGGCGGGACAGCCCCAGCATTTT. Amino acid sequence: CAWNRGAGQPQHF.

The genes are TRBV4-1 and TRBJ2-7; 9 nucleotides align to TRBD1. CDR1 MGHRA and CDR2 YSYEKL come from the germline V gene. The length of the CDR3 is 17 residues. J gave up 2 bases and V 5 bases, and 13 bases lay outside the gene matches. CDR3 sequence reads: CASSVTGTGIGPYEQYF. The CDR3 DNA is TGCGCCAGCAGCGTTACCGGGACAGGGATAGGGCCCTACGAGCAGTACTTC.

The V gene is TRBV5-1, the J gene TRBJ2-7; possibly TRBD2 for D (6 bases). CDR3 length: 14 amino acids. V dropped 5 bases and J dropped 1 base, with 13 bases sitting between them. Germline CDR1 is SGHRS and CDR2 is YFSETQ. In DNA, the CDR3 is TGCGCCAGCAGAAAGGGACTTCTATCCTACGAGCAGTACTTC. Protein product: CASRKGLLSYEQYF.

To note about this clone: The junction and the germline gene differ at one end; a read error may be behind it. The chain uses TRBV5-1 and TRBJ1-6; 7 nucleotides agree with TRBD1. Looked up from germline, CDR1 is SGHRS and CDR2 is YFSETQ. The CDR3 length is 17 residues. For the CDR3, the DNA is TGCGCCAGCAGCTTTGGTGAGACAGGGACTTGGTATTCCCCCCTCCACTTT. Its protein is CASSFGETGTWYSPLHF. The whole variable domain, remainder taken from reference TRBV5-1 and TRBJ1-6, is KAGVTQTPRYLIKTRGQQVTLSCSPISGHRSVSWYQQTPGQGLQFLFEYFSETQRNKGNFPGRFSGRQFSNSRSEMNVSTLELGDSALYLCASSFGETGTWYSPLHFGNGTRLTVT.

In its sample, this clone was seen once. The rearrangement uses TRBV7-3 and TRBJ2-1; 7 nucleotides align to TRBD2. V shed 5 bases and J 9 bases; nucleotides not matched to a gene: 22. The CDR3 is made up of 18 amino acids. Per the germline V gene, CDR1 is SGHTA and CDR2 is FQGTGA. CDR3 in DNA: TGTGCCAGCAGCAACAGGAAAGCCGGGGCCCCAGGCGGGGGTGAGCAGTTCTTC. It translates to CASSNRKAGAPGGGEQFF.

The V call is TRBV11-2, the J call TRBJ2-1; no clear D. Looked up from germline, CDR1 is SGHAT and CDR2 is FQNNGV. V was cut by 7 bases and J by 6 bases, with 10 bases left in between. This CDR3 is built from 12 residues. CDR3 bases: TGTGCCAGCACCAAGACTCTCAATGAGCAGTTCTTC. This codes for CASTKTLNEQFF.

This chain joins TRBV4-1 and TRBJ2-5; D is perhaps TRBD1 (6 bases). Trimming shortened V by 2 bases and J by 7 bases, and 17 bases separated the two germline ends. The CDR3 has 15 residues. Germline values: CDR1 MGHRA, CDR2 YSYEKL. The CDR3 sequence is CASSQSSTGLGTQYF. The CDR3 region has the DNA TGCGCCAGCAGCCAATCCTCGACAGGATTAGGGACCCAGTACTTC.

This clone was seen a single time. The DNA for the CDR3 is TGTGCCAGCAGCTTAGTCCGGGGGGGCTGGGCAGATACGCAGTATTTT. Translated, it gives CASSLVRGGWADTQYF. V is TRBV7-2 and J is TRBJ2-3; TRBD2 matches 8 bases. Germline CDR1 reads SGHTA; CDR2 reads FQGNSA. The CDR3 has 16 amino acids. The trim removed 1 base at V and 4 bases at J, leaving 7 bases unmatched.

This rearrangement joins TRBV18 to TRBJ2-5, with a tentative D call TRBD2 (6 bases). CDR3 size: 15 residues. V dropped 6 bases and J dropped 5 bases, with 19 bases sitting between them. In germline, CDR1 is KGHSH, CDR2 LQKENI. CDR3 nucleotide sequence: TGTGCCAGCTCCCCGGGCGGGGCGATGACGGAGACCCAGTACTTC. This codes for CASSPGGAMTETQYF.

The J gene is TRBJ2-7, the V gene TRBV7-2, with D possibly being TRBD1 (6 bases). V was cut by 4 bases and J by 3 bases, with 10 bases left in between. The CDR3 has 13 amino acids. Per the germline V gene, CDR1 is SGHTA and CDR2 is FQGNSA. CDR3 nucleotides: TGTGCCAGCAGCTCGGACAGACTCTACGAGCAGTACTTC. It yields the protein CASSSDRLYEQYF.

This CDR3 is CASSVGGGTEAFF. In DNA, the CDR3 is TGTGCCAGTAGTGTAGGGGGCGGAACTGAAGCTTTCTTT. The chain carries TRBV19 and TRBJ1-1, with TRBD1 matching 7 bases. CDR1 is LNHDA and CDR2 is SQIVND in the germline V gene (reference sequence). The trim removed 5 bases at V and 5 bases at J, leaving 5 bases unmatched. The CDR3 consists of 13 residues.